The 25 T cell receptor beta chains presented below share a single source sample, sequenced in a study of a mutant IDH1 vaccine in newly diagnosed glioma. Time point specified: week 47, end of study. Doses consisted of 300 ug of mutant IDH1 20-mer peptide each, paired with topical imiquimod. The assay was immunoSEQ multiplex PCR, and TCRdb's table has in-frame clones only and misses some. The table records 84,000 or so clones, roughly four fifths of them present only once. These receptors have no known antigen. This sample comprised PBMCs, obtained from a glioma patient whose treatment included an IDH1 peptide vaccine. These receptors all come from a man aged 35-49 years with glioma.

The chain has TRBV13 and TRBJ2-7, with a tentative D call TRBD1 (6 bases). V was trimmed by 5 bases and J by 6 bases, leaving 14 bases between them. Germline assignment: CDR1 PRHDT and CDR2 FYEKMQ (reference sequence). The CDR3 extends over 13 amino acids. The CDR3 loop is CASSTTGLGEQYF. DNA of the CDR3: TGTGCCAGCAGCACTACAGGGTTGGGCGAGCAGTACTTC.

This chain joins TRBV7-6 and TRBJ1-1; TRBD1 matches 7 bases. The CDR3 has 13 amino acids. Per germline, CDR1 SGHVS and CDR2 FNYEAQ. Germline trimming cut 5 bases from V and 5 bases from J; bases unmatched to any gene: 5. DNA for the CDR3: TGTGCCAGCAGCAAGGGACAGTCAACTGAAGCTTTCTTT. Protein product: CASSKGQSTEAFF.

The chain carries TRBV6-6 and TRBJ2-7, with a tentative D call TRBD1 (7 bases). CDR1 and CDR2 from the germline V gene are MNHNY and SVGAGI (reference sequence). This CDR3 has 12 residues. V gave up 5 bases and J gave up 7 bases, with 12 bases separating them. The CDR3 DNA sequence: TGTGCCAGCAGTCCACAGGGGAGGGAGCAGTACTTC. It is translated as CASSPQGREQYF.

This clone has a handful of counts. The chain recombines TRBV9 with TRBJ1-5; a weak D match, TRBD1 (6 bases). Trimming left V 3 bases short and J 0 bases short, with 10 bases between. The CDR3 length is 15 residues. Germline loops: CDR1 SGDLS, CDR2 YYNGEE. The CDR3 DNA follows: TGTGCCAGCAGCGCGAGGGGGAATAGCAATCAGCCCCAGCATTTT. Protein product: CASSARGNSNQPQHF.

The rearrangement uses TRBV4-2 and TRBJ2-5; D not resolved. V shed 0 bases and J shed 5 bases, with 4 bases lying between them. The CDR3 has 12 amino acids. CDR1 and CDR2 (germline): LGHNA, YNFKEQ. The chain's CDR3 is CASSQDRETQYF. The CDR3 region has the DNA TGTGCCAGCAGCCAAGATCGGGAGACCCAGTACTTC.

J is TRBJ2-4 and V is TRBV27; possibly TRBD1 or TRBD2 for D (5 bases each). The length of the CDR3 is 18 residues. Germline CDR1 reads MNHEY; CDR2 reads SMNVEV (reference sequence). V was cut by 0 bases and J by 9 bases, with 24 bases left in between. The CDR3 is CASSLSWFGVQGVGIQYF. The CDR3, as DNA: TGTGCCAGCAGTTTATCGTGGTTCGGGGTGCAAGGGGTGGGCATTCAGTACTTC.

V is TRBV5-6 and J is TRBJ2-7; D is undetermined. CDR3 size: 12 residues. Germline V gene lookup returns CDR1 SGHDT and CDR2 YYEEEE. V lost 3 bases and J lost 4, with 8 bases in between. DNA of the CDR3: TGTGCCAGCAGCTCCCAACAATACGAGCAGTACTTC. This codes for CASSSQQYEQYF.

This sequence joins TRBV5-1 and TRBJ2-1; TRBD2 agrees at 13 bases. The germline CDR1 and CDR2 sequences are SGHRS and YFSETQ. The CDR3 is 20 amino acids. With 2 bases clipped from V and 4 bases from J, the junction kept 15 bases outside the gene matches. The CDR3 sequence is CASSFRPSGTSGRGYNEQFF. The CDR3 DNA is TGCGCCAGCAGCTTTCGCCCGAGTGGAACTAGCGGGAGGGGGTACAATGAGCAGTTCTTC.

V gene TRBV28 combines with J gene TRBJ1-1; the D gene is possibly TRBD1 (6 bases). Germline V lookup: CDR1 MDHEN, CDR2 SYDVKM. The CDR3 is made up of 18 amino acids. V lost 10 bases to trimming and J lost 0 bases, with 27 bases between them. CDR3 DNA sequence: TGTGCCATGCTCAGCAGGGGATCGCGGAAAGTGATGAACACTGAAGCTTTCTTT. Translated: CAMLSRGSRKVMNTEAFF.

This clone was detected only a few times. The rearrangement links TRBV28 to TRBJ1-1; 9 bases match TRBD1. CDR1 MDHEN and CDR2 SYDVKM come from the germline V gene. The V and J ends lost 7 bases and 1 base, in that order; junction bases with no gene match: 4. The CDR3 extends over 14 amino acids. The CDR3 region is CASTTGGRNTEAFF. The CDR3, as DNA: TGTGCCAGCACTACAGGGGGCAGGAACACTGAAGCTTTCTTT. Drawing the rest from reference TRBV28 and TRBJ1-1, the complete variable domain is DVKVTQSSRYLVKRTGEKVFLECVQDMDHENMFWYRQDPGLGLRLIYFSYDVKMKEKGDIPEGYSVSREKKERFSLILESASTNQTSMYLCASTTGGRNTEAFFGQGTRLTVV.

This chain links TRBV19 with TRBJ2-7; 10 bases match TRBD2. The CDR3 length is 18 residues. The V gene's germline CDR1 is LNHDA and CDR2 SQIVND (reference sequence). The ends lost 6 bases at V and 0 bases at J; junction bases unmatched: 14. The CDR3 sequence: CASSNEALAGDFSYEQYF. The DNA for the CDR3 is TGTGCCAGTAGCAACGAGGCGCTAGCGGGGGATTTCTCCTACGAGCAGTACTTC.

The chain joins TRBV18 to TRBJ2-3; D not certain. Germline V gene data show CDR1 as KGHSH and CDR2 as LQKENI. Trimming removed 1 base at V and 2 bases at J, with 10 bases between. The CDR3 contains 15 residues. The CDR3 DNA follows: TGTGCCAGCTCACCACGGCCGAAGATCACAGATACGCAGTATTTT. Translating it yields CASSPRPKITDTQYF.

The chain joins TRBV4-1 to TRBJ2-1, with D possibly being TRBD2 (6 bases). CDR1 and CDR2 (germline): MGHRA, YSYEKL. V was pared by 1 base and J by 9 bases, with 16 bases between. The CDR3 covers 15 residues. The CDR3 coding sequence is TGCGCCAGCAGCCAAGGCTTGACTAGGGCCGGTGAGCAGTTCTTC. Translation gives CASSQGLTRAGEQFF.

This clone was counted a few times. This chain joins TRBV7-9 and TRBJ1-2; D remains unclear. The V end lost 6 bases, the J end lost 2 bases, and 10 bases lay between the germline ends. Germline CDR1 is SEHNR and CDR2 is FQNEAQ (reference sequence). This CDR3 contains 13 residues. The CDR3 is CASRDGRNYGYTF. The DNA of the CDR3 is TGTGCCAGCAGGGACGGGAGAAACTATGGCTACACCTTC.

The chain combines TRBV5-1 with TRBJ2-1, with TRBD2 identical over 11 bases. The CDR3 runs to 15 residues. With 4 bases clipped from V and 7 bases from J, the junction kept 7 bases outside the gene matches. Germline CDR1 is SGHRS and CDR2 is YFSETQ. The CDR3 region is CASSLLAGANNEQFF. The CDR3 DNA is TGCGCCAGCAGCCTACTAGCGGGGGCAAATAATGAGCAGTTCTTC.

This chain connects TRBV18 to TRBJ1-1; D is perhaps TRBD1 (5 bases). The V end lost 6 bases, the J end lost 0 bases, and 14 bases lay between the germline ends. Germline loops: CDR1 KGHSH, CDR2 LQKENI. There are 15 residues in the CDR3. In DNA form, the CDR3 reads TGTGCCAGCTCCCAGTCAGGGAGTATGAACACTGAAGCTTTCTTT. Translation: CASSQSGSMNTEAFF. The whole variable domain, filled in from reference TRBV18 and TRBJ1-1, reads NAGVMQNPRHLVRRRGQEARLRCSPMKGHSHVYWYRQLPEEGLKFMVYLQKENIIDESGMPKERFSAEFPKEGPSILRIQQVVRGDSAAYFCASSQSGSMNTEAFFGQGTRLTVV.

The gene calls are TRBV30 and TRBJ1-2; D gene ambiguous. The V and J ends lost 4 bases and 6 bases respectively, with 12 bases between them. The germline V gene encodes CDR1 GTSNPN and CDR2 SVGIG (reference sequence). This CDR3 has 12 residues. The CDR3 reads CAWTPSPHGYTF. CDR3 DNA sequence: TGTGCCTGGACCCCCTCCCCCCATGGCTACACCTTC.

The CDR3 DNA reads as TGTGCCAGCAGCGAGGGACCGCCCGACTATGGCTACACCTTC. Translation: CASSEGPPDYGYTF. The chain uses TRBV11-2 and TRBJ1-2, with a weak D call TRBD1 (5 bases). Deletions cut 5 bases from V and 3 bases from J, with 13 bases between. Per the germline V gene, CDR1 is SGHAT and CDR2 is FQNNGV. This CDR3 is 14 amino acids long.

This clone was observed a few times. The genes are TRBV5-4 and TRBJ1-1; D is unresolved. V gave up 0 bases and J gave up 1 base, with 13 bases separating them. The CDR3 length is 16 residues. Germline V gene sequence: CDR1 SGHNT, CDR2 YYREEE (reference sequence). CDR3 DNA sequence: TGTGCCAGCAGCTTGGCCCGACTGGGAAGGAACACTGAAGCTTTCTTT. Amino acids: CASSLARLGRNTEAFF.

This rearrangement joins TRBV5-6 to TRBJ2-1; the match to TRBD2 covers 10 bases. V shed 3 bases, J shed 8 bases, and the junction held 5 bases outside the gene matches. Per the germline V gene, CDR1 is SGHDT and CDR2 is YYEEEE. There are 14 residues in the CDR3. This CDR3 is CASSSGLARDEQFF. The CDR3 DNA reads as TGTGCCAGCAGCTCGGGACTAGCGCGAGATGAGCAGTTCTTC.

The rearrangement uses TRBV15 and TRBJ2-6; D might be TRBD2 (5 bases). V shed 1 base and J shed 0 bases, with 13 bases lying between them. The CDR3 is 18 amino acids. The germline V gene has CDR1 LNHNV and CDR2 YYDKDF (reference sequence). In DNA, the CDR3 is TGTGCCACCAGCAGAGGAGGGTCACGAATCTCTGGGGCCAACGTCCTGACTTTC. It is translated as CATSRGGSRISGANVLTF.

This clone showed up just once. This rearrangement joins TRBV11-2 to TRBJ1-1; D remains ambiguous. The length of the CDR3 is 15 residues. Between the trimmed V and J ends, which lost 3 bases and 3 bases, there was a span of 14 bases. The V gene's germline CDR1 is SGHAT and CDR2 FQNNGV. This CDR3 reads CASSFGQSFHTEAFF. In DNA form, the CDR3 reads TGTGCCAGCAGCTTTGGGCAGAGTTTTCACACTGAAGCTTTCTTT. The entire variable domain, with the rest obtained from reference TRBV11-2 and TRBJ1-1, is as follows: EAGVAQSPRYKIIEKRQSVAFWCNPISGHATLYWYQQILGQGPKLLIQFQNNGVVDDSQLPKDRFSAERLKGVDSTLKIQPAKLEDSAVYLCASSFGQSFHTEAFFGQGTRLTVV.

This chain joins TRBV19 and TRBJ1-2; D possibly corresponds to TRBD1 (6 bases). Germline values: CDR1 LNHDA, CDR2 SQIVND (reference sequence). CDR3 length equals 16 residues. Trimming stripped 4 bases from V and 0 bases from J, with 15 bases between. The CDR3 reads CASSTLRDKTNYGYTF. The CDR3 nucleotides are TGTGCCAGTAGTACCCTCCGGGACAAGACTAACTATGGCTACACCTTC.

This clone was seen more than once but under ten times. The chain has TRBV6-1 and TRBJ2-3; D remains unclear. Per the germline V gene, CDR1 is MNHNS and CDR2 is SASEGT. The CDR3 has 15 amino acids. V lost 1 base, J lost 0 bases, and 8 bases lay in between. In nucleotides, the CDR3 is TGTGCCAGCAGTGAAGTGGCAGGTAGCACAGATACGCAGTATTTT. Protein product: CASSEVAGSTDTQYF.

The V gene is TRBV9, the J gene TRBJ2-2; D perhaps matches TRBD2 (6 bases). V dropped 6 bases and J dropped 1 base, with 10 bases sitting between them. The CDR3 extends over 14 amino acids. From germline, CDR1 is SGDLS and CDR2 YYNGEE. CDR3 protein: CASNGGENTGELFF. CDR3 in DNA: TGTGCCAGCAACGGCGGGGAGAACACCGGGGAGCTGTTTTTT.